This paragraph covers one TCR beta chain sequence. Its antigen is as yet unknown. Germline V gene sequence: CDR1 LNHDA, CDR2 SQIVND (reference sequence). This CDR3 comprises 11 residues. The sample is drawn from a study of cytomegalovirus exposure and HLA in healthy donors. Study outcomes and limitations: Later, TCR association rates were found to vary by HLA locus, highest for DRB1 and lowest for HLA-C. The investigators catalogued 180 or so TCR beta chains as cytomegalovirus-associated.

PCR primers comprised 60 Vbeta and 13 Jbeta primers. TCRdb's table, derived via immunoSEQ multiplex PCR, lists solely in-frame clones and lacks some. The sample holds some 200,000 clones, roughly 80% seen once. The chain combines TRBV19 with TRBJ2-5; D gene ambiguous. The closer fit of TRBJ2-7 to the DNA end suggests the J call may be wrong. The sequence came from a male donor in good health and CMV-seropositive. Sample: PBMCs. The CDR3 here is CASSSSYEQYF. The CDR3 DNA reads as TGTGCCAGTAGTAGCTCCTACGAGCAGTACTTC.